The rows below give T cell receptor beta chains drawn from one sample of a study of T-cell reconstitution after alpha-beta-depleted transplantation in children. MiXCR was run by TCRdb on the PCR reads, yielding one entry per CDR3 protein. Of a few hundred thousand distinct CDR3 sequences listed, about 9.3% were seen once; the top ten hold approximately 2.3%. The sequences come from PBMCs from the stem cell graft donor, collected from the stem cell graft. These receptors were taken from a human donor who donated a stem cell graft to a child with acute lymphoblastic leukemia. Each CDR3 is given with its conserved first and last residue. A D gene is named only where the DNA matches it firmly. The size field is filled for only some rows; it gives once, few, many or a size class.

>few|.|TRBV12-3/TRBV12-4|TRBJ2-1
CASSFLGIHEQFF
TGTGCCAGCAGTTTCCTGGGGATCCATGAGCAGTTCTTC
>.|.|TRBV30|TRBJ2-7
CAWASPYEQYF
TGTGCCTGGGCTTCACCCTACGAGCAGTACTTC
>many|.|TRBV29-1|TRBJ1-3
CSALGQNSGNTIYF
TGCAGCGCACTAGGACAGAACTCTGGAAACACCATATATTTT
>few|.|TRBV28|TRBJ2-7
CASSGGVVHEQYF
TGTGCCAGCAGTGGTGGTGTGGTCCACGAGCAGTACTTC
>.|.|TRBV4-1|TRBJ2-1
CASSQGRGRNNEQFF
TGCGCCAGCAGCCAAGGCCGGGGGCGGAACAATGAGCAGTTCTTC
>few|.|TRBV20-1|TRBJ2-7
CSARDRDGATPYEQYF
TGCAGTGCTAGAGATCGCGACGGGGCCACTCCCTACGAGCAGTACTTC
>few|TRBD2|TRBV20-1|TRBJ2-7
CSARGFTSGSSYEQYF
TGCAGTGCTAGAGGGTTTACTAGCGGGAGCTCCTACGAGCAGTACTTC
>few|TRBD2|TRBV4-2|TRBJ2-7
CASSHLASGSPYEQYF
TGTGCCAGCAGCCACCTTGCTAGCGGGAGTCCCTACGAGCAGTACTTC
>many|.|TRBV5-1|TRBJ1-5
CASTYPGGVANQPQHF
TGCGCCAGCACCTATCCGGGAGGGGTCGCCAATCAGCCCCAGCATTTT
>.|.|TRBV6-2/TRBV6-3|TRBJ2-5
CASSALGARAETQYF
TGTGCCAGCAGTGCCCTCGGGGCAAGGGCAGAGACCCAGTACTTC
>few|.|TRBV6-5|TRBJ2-7
CASSYSTGREQYF
TGTGCCAGCAGTTACTCGACGGGTAGGGAGCAGTACTTC
>.|.|TRBV4-1|TRBJ2-2
CASSQRPDGTGELFF
TGCGCCAGCAGCCAAAGGCCAGATGGGACCGGGGAGCTGTTTTTT
>.|.|TRBV7-9|TRBJ1-3
CASSLPYISSGNTIYF
TGTGCCAGCAGCTTACCCTATATTAGCTCTGGAAACACCATATATTTT
>.|.|TRBV7-8|TRBJ2-2
CASTQIRTFSNTGELFF
TGTGCCAGCACCCAAATCCGGACGTTTTCGAACACCGGGGAGCTGTTTTTT
>.|.|TRBV5-1|TRBJ2-7
CASSLGRESYEQYF
TGCGCCAGCAGCTTGGGCAGGGAGTCCTACGAGCAGTACTTC
>few|.|TRBV5-1|TRBJ1-1
CASSGPQGENTEAFF
TGCGCCAGCAGCGGGCCACAGGGTGAGAACACTGAAGCTTTCTTT
>many|TRBD1|TRBV5-1|TRBJ2-3
CASSSTGQGITDTQYF
TGCGCCAGCAGCTCAACGGGACAGGGTATCACAGATACGCAGTATTTT
>many|TRBD2|TRBV6-5|TRBJ2-1
CASSLRVAGVANEQFF
TGTGCCAGCAGTTTACGGGTAGCGGGAGTGGCCAATGAGCAGTTCTTC
>few|.|TRBV5-1|TRBJ2-3
CASSFPGPEDTQYF
TGCGCCAGCAGCTTCCCGGGACCAGAAGATACGCAGTATTTT
>few|TRBD1|TRBV5-6|TRBJ2-1
CASSGEWTGGAKNEQFF
TGTGCCAGCAGCGGCGAATGGACAGGGGGCGCGAAAAATGAGCAGTTCTTC
>.|TRBD1|TRBV9|TRBJ1-1
CASSGNRGEAFF
TGTGCCAGCAGCGGCAACAGGGGGGAAGCTTTCTTT
>.|TRBD1|TRBV7-2|TRBJ1-2
CASSAGTGGYYGYTF
TGTGCCAGCAGCGCCGGGACAGGGGGCTACTATGGCTACACCTTC
>few|.|TRBV9|TRBJ1-5
CASSPREQRYSNQPQHF
TGTGCCAGCAGCCCAAGGGAGCAAAGGTATAGCAATCAGCCCCAGCATTTT
>many|.|TRBV7-9|TRBJ2-5
CASSLDRYQETQYF
TGTGCCAGCAGCTTAGACCGATACCAAGAGACCCAGTACTTC
>.|TRBD1|TRBV7-2|TRBJ1-1
CASSTQTGGSTEAFF
TGTGCCAGCAGCACTCAGACAGGGGGAAGCACTGAAGCTTTCTTT
>.|.|TRBV7-6|TRBJ2-2
CASSSAASGATGELFF
TGTGCCAGCAGCTCCGCCGCCTCGGGGGCCACCGGGGAGCTGTTTTTT
>many|TRBD1|TRBV6-5|TRBJ2-7
CASSYARGYEQYF
TGTGCCAGCAGTTACGCCAGGGGGTACGAGCAGTACTTC
>few|TRBD1|TRBV12-3/TRBV12-4|TRBJ1-6
CASSPPGQPYSPLHF
TGTGCCAGCAGCCCACCGGGACAGCCCTATTCACCCCTCCACTTT
>few|TRBD1|TRBV27|TRBJ2-5
CASRTGTGLKETQYF
TGTGCCAGCAGAACCGGGACAGGGCTCAAAGAGACCCAGTACTTC
>.|TRBD2|TRBV4-2|TRBJ2-1
CASSQYGGRAPNEQFF
TGTGCCAGCAGCCAATACGGCGGGAGAGCCCCCAATGAGCAGTTCTTC
>many|TRBD2|TRBV6-2/TRBV6-3|TRBJ2-7
CASRQAGASYEQYF
TGTGCCAGCAGACAAGCGGGAGCCTCCTACGAGCAGTACTTC
>.|.|TRBV6-2/TRBV6-3|TRBJ1-2
CASSYSGGGYTF
TGTGCCAGCAGTTACTCGGGGGGGGGCTACACCTTC
>few|.|TRBV20-1|TRBJ1-1
CSARGGVTEAFF
TGCAGTGCTAGAGGAGGGGTGACTGAAGCTTTCTTT
>.|.|TRBV20-1|TRBJ1-5
CSARAGQPQHF
TGCAGTGCTAGAGCGGGCCAGCCCCAGCATTTT
>few|TRBD2|TRBV5-5|TRBJ2-5
CASSLEASGRWETQYF
TGTGCCAGCAGCTTGGAGGCTAGCGGGAGATGGGAGACCCAGTACTTC
>once|.|TRBV2|TRBJ2-7
CASSSRLSYEQYF
TGTGCCAGCAGTTCCCGACTAAGCTACGAGCAGTACTTC
>.|TRBD2|TRBV20-1|TRBJ2-1
CSARTGGSYNEQFF
TGCAGTGCTAGAACAGGCGGGAGCTACAATGAGCAGTTCTTC
>.|.|TRBV20-1|TRBJ2-3
CSAGELGTARTDTQYF
TGCAGTGCTGGGGAACTCGGGACGGCACGCACAGATACGCAGTATTTT
>few|TRBD2|TRBV28|TRBJ2-1
CASSLVLAGGPWGNEQFF
TGTGCCAGCAGTTTGGTCCTAGCGGGAGGTCCTTGGGGCAATGAGCAGTTCTTC
>.|.|TRBV5-6|TRBJ2-7
CASSLDPGDIYEQYF
TGTGCCAGCAGCTTGGATCCAGGGGACATCTACGAGCAGTACTTC
>few|TRBD2|TRBV27|TRBJ2-7
CASSWGGTSSYEQYF
TGTGCCAGCAGTTGGGGCGGGACTAGCTCCTACGAGCAGTACTTC
>few|TRBD2|TRBV27|TRBJ2-7
CASSSGLAGYEQYF
TGTGCCAGCAGTTCGGGACTAGCGGGCTACGAGCAGTACTTC
>.|.|TRBV4-1|TRBJ1-1
CASSQGTYLEDTEAFF
TGCGCCAGCAGCCAAGGGACTTATTTAGAGGACACTGAAGCTTTCTTT
>.|.|TRBV7-7|TRBJ2-2
CASSLAFGEGTTGELFF
TGTGCTAGCAGCTTAGCGTTCGGGGAAGGTACCACCGGGGAGCTGTTTTTT
>.|TRBD1|TRBV5-6|TRBJ1-3
CASSWNRGPGNTIYF
TGTGCCAGCAGCTGGAACAGGGGGCCTGGAAACACCATATATTTT
>.|TRBD2|TRBV20-1|TRBJ2-1
CCAPNLAGGTFNEQFF
TGCTGTGCTCCAAATTTAGCGGGAGGGACCTTCAATGAGCAGTTCTTC
>few|.|TRBV20-1|TRBJ2-1
CSASPGKGNEQFF
TGCAGTGCTAGCCCCGGGAAAGGGAATGAGCAGTTCTTC
>few|.|TRBV27|TRBJ1-2
CASSSNTGIANYGYTF
TGTGCCAGCAGTTCCAACACCGGGATAGCTAACTATGGCTACACCTTC
>many|.|TRBV5-1|TRBJ2-2
CASSLGTGSGELFF
TGCGCCAGCAGCTTGGGGACCGGAAGCGGGGAGCTGTTTTTT
>few|.|TRBV29-1|TRBJ1-4
CSVEGEKLFF
TGCAGCGTAGAGGGAGAAAAACTGTTTTTT
>few|.|TRBV20-1|TRBJ1-1
CSARGLNTEAFF
TGCAGTGCTCGAGGGCTGAACACTGAAGCTTTCTTT
>large|.|TRBV7-2|TRBJ2-7
CASSLGTYWIYEQYF
TGTGCCAGCAGCTTAGGGACCTACTGGATATACGAGCAGTACTTC
>.|TRBD2|TRBV11-2|TRBJ2-7
CASSPNTGGLAGVSYEQYF
TGTGCCAGCAGCCCCAATACTGGGGGCCTAGCGGGAGTTAGCTACGAGCAGTACTTC
>few|TRBD1|TRBV20-1|TRBJ1-3
CSAGDRGSGNTIYF
TGCAGTGCTGGAGACAGGGGCTCTGGAAACACCATATATTTT
>few|.|TRBV4-1|TRBJ2-1
CASSHMHSNDEQFF
TGCGCCAGCAGCCACATGCATAGTAACGATGAGCAGTTCTTC